Detailed here is one TCR beta chain. The data derive from a study of blood T cell repertoires in COVID-19. V lost 4 bases and J lost 6, with 16 bases in between. CDR1 is MGHDK and CDR2 is SYGVNS in the germline V gene. This CDR3 is built from 16 residues. Clones were read by immunoSEQ multiplex PCR, and TCRdb kept only the in-frame ones, dropping some. The sample carries fewer than 350,000 clones, 80% to 90% recorded once. The chain links TRBV25-1 to TRBJ1-6, with a possible D match to TRBD1 (5 bases). This sequence was found in a woman aged 30 to 39 with COVID-19, enrolled during active disease. The sample consisted of peripheral blood. The CDR3 sequence: CASSGGSLPSNSPLHF. CDR3 in DNA: TGTGCCAGCAGTGGGGGCAGTTTGCCGTCTAATTCACCCCTCCACTTT.